These 11 T cell receptor beta chains were sequenced from one sample in a study of T cells in Graves' hyperthyroidism and ophthalmopathy. Amplification of TCR beta CDR3 regions was performed using RNA transcripts as template. HTBI primers were used for first-round RT-PCR of the TCR CDR3. TCRdb re-called the multiplex PCR reads with MiXCR, one entry per CDR3 protein. Among approximately 590,000 distinct CDR3 sequences listed, 15% to 19% were seen once. Source material: blood. The receptors derive from a woman in her 30s with Graves' hyperthyroidism.

The table lists this clonotype with a few counts. This rearrangement joins TRBV10-2 to TRBJ2-2; D is uncertain. This CDR3 region has 14 residues. Trimming stripped 8 bases from V and 6 bases from J, with 16 bases between. Per the germline V gene, CDR1 is WSHSY and CDR2 is SAAADI. The chain's CDR3 is CASVPRVAPGELFF. CDR3 coding DNA: TGCGCCAGCGTGCCGAGAGTGGCTCCCGGGGAGCTGTTTTTT.

This clonotype was seen at least ten times. The rearrangement joins TRBV2 to TRBJ2-1; 7 positions match TRBD2. CDR3 length equals 14 residues. The germline V gene encodes CDR1 SNHLY and CDR2 FYNNEI. With V trimmed by 8 bases and J by 4 bases, 8 bases remained unmatched. The CDR3: CASQPSGGYNEQFF. Written as DNA, the CDR3 is TGTGCCAGCCAACCTAGCGGAGGGTACAATGAGCAGTTCTTC.

This clonotype has a count of ten or more. The chain has TRBV13 and TRBJ1-6; 8 nucleotides align to TRBD1. Germline-derived CDR1 and CDR2 are PRHDT and FYEKMQ (reference sequence). The CDR3 sequence is 15 residues long. V was pared by 5 bases and J by 7 bases, with 7 bases of the junction left unmatched. The CDR3 coding sequence is TGTGCCAGCAGCCGGACAGGGACGGCGAATTCACCCCTCCACTTT. It is translated as CASSRTGTANSPLHF.

In this sample, this clonotype turned up many times. The rearrangement joins TRBV28 to TRBJ2-7; perhaps TRBD2 as D (6 bases). The length of the CDR3 is 12 residues. Germline values: CDR1 MDHEN, CDR2 SYDVKM. V was cut by 10 bases and J by 2 bases, with 12 bases left in between. CDR3 nucleotides: TGTGCCACCACTGGACTACCCTACGAGCAGTACTTC. This codes for CATTGLPYEQYF.

This clonotype was found many times. The CDR3 here is CASSPGPGYNEQFF. Here the CDR3 DNA reads TGTGCCAGCAGCCCGGGGCCAGGGTACAATGAGCAGTTCTTC. The chain combines TRBV7-2 with TRBJ2-1; D might be TRBD1 or TRBD2, each matching 5 bases. V lost 5 bases, J lost 4 bases, and 12 bases lay in between. Per the germline V gene, CDR1 is SGHTA and CDR2 is FQGNSA. The CDR3 spans 14 residues.

This clonotype was counted only a few times. The rearrangement joins TRBV20-1 to TRBJ1-3; the D gene is possibly TRBD1 (5 bases). The length of the CDR3 is 15 residues. V lost 6 bases and J lost 1, with 16 bases in between. Germline CDR1 reads DFQATT; CDR2 reads SNEGSKA (reference sequence). This CDR3 reads CSAAPTAGSGNTIYF. CDR3 DNA sequence: TGCAGTGCCGCGCCGACAGCTGGGTCTGGAAACACCATATATTTT.

This clonotype has a handful of counts. The chain has TRBV18 and TRBJ2-7, with 11 bases fitting TRBD1. The CDR3 spans 15 residues. V was pared by 4 bases and J by 5 bases, with 7 bases of the junction left unmatched. The germline V gene has CDR1 KGHSH and CDR2 LQKENI. CDR3 in amino acids: CASSLGTGGQDEQYF. Here the CDR3 DNA reads TGTGCCAGCTCACTCGGGACAGGGGGTCAGGACGAGCAGTACTTC.

There are many counts of this clonotype. This chain connects TRBV5-1 to TRBJ2-1, with a tentative D call TRBD1 (8 bases). V lost 0 bases to trimming and J lost 8 bases, with 12 bases between them. The CDR3 contains 14 residues. Per germline, CDR1 SGHRS and CDR2 YFSETQ. The CDR3 sequence: CASSLGQGRDEQFF. CDR3 nucleotides: TGCGCCAGCAGCTTGGGACAGGGGAGGGATGAGCAGTTCTTC.

This sequence joins TRBV27 and TRBJ1-1; 9 nucleotides agree with TRBD1. CDR1 and CDR2 from the germline V gene are MNHEY and SMNVEV (reference sequence). CDR3 length equals 16 residues. With V trimmed by 5 bases and J by 0 bases, 7 bases remained unmatched. The CDR3 coding sequence is TGTGCCAGCAGTGCACCGGGACAGGGAATGAACACTGAAGCTTTCTTT. This encodes CASSAPGQGMNTEAFF.

This clonotype has a count of ten or more. The chain uses TRBV11-2 and TRBJ1-1; 9 nucleotides agree with TRBD1. Germline lookup yields CDR1 SGHAT and CDR2 FQNNGV. This CDR3 has 13 residues. V shed 4 bases, J shed 5 bases, and the junction held 2 bases outside the gene matches. The CDR3 DNA is TGTGCCAGCAGCTGGGGACAGGGAACTGAAGCTTTCTTT. Protein: CASSWGQGTEAFF.

This clonotype was found many times. The CDR3 is CASSSNLGLAHSYEQYF. Here the CDR3 DNA reads TGTGCCAGCAGTTCGAACTTGGGACTAGCGCACTCCTACGAGCAGTACTTC. The gene calls are TRBV28 and TRBJ2-7, with 10 bases lining up with TRBD2. This CDR3 contains 17 residues. The germline V gene encodes CDR1 MDHEN and CDR2 SYDVKM. The V segment lost 4 bases and the J segment 0 bases; nucleotides outside the gene matches: 9.